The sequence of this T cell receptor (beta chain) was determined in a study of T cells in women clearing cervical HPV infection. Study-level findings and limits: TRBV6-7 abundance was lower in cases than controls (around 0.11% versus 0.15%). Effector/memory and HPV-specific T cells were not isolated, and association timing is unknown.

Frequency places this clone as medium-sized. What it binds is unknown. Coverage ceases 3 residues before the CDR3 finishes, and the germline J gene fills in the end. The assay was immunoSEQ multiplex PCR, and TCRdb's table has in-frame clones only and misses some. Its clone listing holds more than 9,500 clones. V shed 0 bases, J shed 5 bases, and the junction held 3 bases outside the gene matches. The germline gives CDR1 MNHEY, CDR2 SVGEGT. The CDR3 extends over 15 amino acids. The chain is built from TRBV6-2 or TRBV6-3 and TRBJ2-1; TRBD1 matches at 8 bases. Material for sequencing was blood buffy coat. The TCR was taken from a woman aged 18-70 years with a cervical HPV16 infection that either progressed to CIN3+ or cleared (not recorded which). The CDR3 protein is CASSYSSTGDNEQFF. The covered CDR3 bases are TGTGCCAGCAGTTACTCTTCGACAGGGGACAATGAG.